The 4 T cell receptor beta chains in this list originate from one sample, sequenced in a study of shared clonotypes between healthy human individuals. CD45RO-negative cells were positively selected for CCR7, leaving out terminally differentiated effector memory CD45RA+ cells. Method: immunoSEQ multiplex PCR; TCRdb's copy keeps in-frame clones and lacks some. The sample includes about 2.2 million clones, roughly 91% of them seen just once. The sequenced sample was naive CD8+ T cells from PBMCs. The receptors derive from a man aged 18 to 30 in good health. Some clones in this sample may be carry-over from other donors' samples.

The V and J genes are TRBV10-3 and TRBJ1-5; D is undetermined. Per germline, CDR1 ENHRY and CDR2 SYGVKD. V was shortened by 5 bases and J by 12 bases, with 23 bases between the two germline ends. The CDR3 sequence is 15 residues long. CDR3 sequence: CAISSPGPYNAHQHF. The CDR3 DNA reads as TGTGCCATCAGTTCTCCAGGCCCATACAATGCCCACCAGCATTTT.

This clone was picked up one time. The chain carries TRBV11-2 and TRBJ2-3; TRBD2 is a possible D gene (6 bases). The CDR3 runs 13 residues. CDR1 and CDR2 (germline): SGHAT, FQNNGV. V shed 4 bases and J shed 2 bases, with 7 bases lying between them. CDR3 DNA: TGTGCCAGCAGCTCGCGGGACACAGATACGCAGTATTTT. Amino acids: CASSSRDTDTQYF.

This chain connects TRBV27 to TRBJ1-1, with 8 bases lining up with TRBD1. The ends lost 3 bases at V and 3 bases at J; junction bases unmatched: 6. CDR3 length: 15 amino acids. The germline V gene has CDR1 MNHEY and CDR2 SMNVEV (reference sequence). In nucleotides, the CDR3 is TGTGCCAGCAGTTTTTCAGGGGGCGCGGACACTGAAGCTTTCTTT. Translating gives CASSFSGGADTEAFF.

The rearrangement joins TRBV19 to TRBJ2-5; the D gene is possibly TRBD2 (5 bases). CDR3 length: 13 residues. Trimming took 1 base from V and 4 from J, leaving 7 bases between them. Germline CDR1 LNHDA, CDR2 SQIVND (reference sequence). CDR3 in amino acids: CASSIGGRETQYF. CDR3 DNA: TGTGCCAGTAGTATAGGAGGGCGAGAGACCCAGTACTTC.